The 26 T cell receptor beta chains below all came from one sample that was sequenced in a study of T cell responses to AZD1222 COVID-19 vaccine. Libraries were prepared by immunoSEQ multiplex PCR; TCRdb keeps only in-frame clonotypes and omits some of them. This sample has under 110,000 clones, with more than 75% found just once. This specimen was peripheral blood, taken 28 days after the second AZD1222 dose. The source is an adult who received the AZD1222 COVID-19 vaccine.

V is TRBV5-1 and J is TRBJ2-3; D remains unclear. Germline V gives CDR1 SGHRS, CDR2 YFSETQ. This CDR3 spans 11 amino acids. Deletions cut 3 bases from V and 3 bases from J, with 2 bases between. The chain's CDR3 is CASSSTDTQYF. In DNA form, the CDR3 reads TGCGCCAGCAGCTCTACAGATACGCAGTATTTT.

The chain joins TRBV19 to TRBJ2-6; TRBD1 matches 9 bases. CDR3 length: 17 amino acids. V trimming: 5 bases; J trimming: 2 bases; junction bases outside the gene matches: 7. Germline loops: CDR1 LNHDA, CDR2 SQIVND (reference sequence). The CDR3 protein is CASSSPGQGTGANVLTF. The CDR3 nucleotides are TGTGCCAGTAGTTCCCCGGGACAGGGCACTGGGGCCAACGTCCTGACTTTC.

The V and J genes are TRBV28 and TRBJ1-5; tentatively, D is TRBD1 (6 bases). This CDR3 has 20 residues. V was clipped by 3 bases and J by 2 bases, with 26 bases between them. Germline assignment: CDR1 MDHEN and CDR2 SYDVKM. The CDR3 bases are TGTGCCAGCAGTTTGGGATACAGGGCCCCTACTGTTGGCGGCAATCAGCCCCAGCATTTT. Protein: CASSLGYRAPTVGGNQPQHF.

V is TRBV5-4 and J is TRBJ1-1; 7 bases line up with TRBD1. Germline-derived CDR1 and CDR2 are SGHNT and YYREEE (reference sequence). The J segment lost 0 bases and the V segment lost 4 bases, leaving 6 bases of the junction unmatched. This CDR3 region has 15 residues. This CDR3 reads CASSTVGQLNTEAFF. CDR3 in DNA: TGTGCCAGCAGCACGGTGGGACAGCTGAACACTGAAGCTTTCTTT.

V usage is TRBV24-1 and J usage is TRBJ2-1; 7 positions match TRBD2. Germline values: CDR1 KGHDR, CDR2 SFDVKD. V trimming: 0 bases; J trimming: 8 bases; junction bases outside the gene matches: 9. The CDR3 runs to 16 residues. The CDR3 loop reads CATSDLWEGLSHEQFF. The CDR3 bases are TGTGCCACCAGTGATTTGTGGGAGGGCCTCTCGCATGAGCAGTTCTTC.

The gene calls are TRBV25-1 and TRBJ1-4; D is perhaps TRBD1 (6 bases). The CDR3 spans 12 residues. Germline-derived CDR1 and CDR2 are MGHDK and SYGVNS. Trimming pared 1 base from V and 12 bases from J, leaving 9 bases between. CDR3: CASSESPGELFF. CDR3 in DNA: TGTGCCAGCAGTGAATCCCCAGGGGAACTGTTTTTT.

This clone was seen only once. In DNA form, the CDR3 reads TGTGCCAGCAGCTTCGAGGCGGGGTGGGCTCGGGAGCAGTTCTTC. Protein: CASSFEAGWAREQFF. The V gene is TRBV7-8, the J gene TRBJ2-1, with D possibly matching TRBD2 (6 bases). Trimming removed 3 bases at V and 10 bases at J, with 19 bases between. Germline V gene data show CDR1 as SGHVS and CDR2 as FQNEAQ. This CDR3 region has 15 residues.

This chain joins TRBV9 and TRBJ2-5, with TRBD2 identical over 12 bases. Per germline, CDR1 SGDLS and CDR2 YYNGEE. The CDR3 loop spans 16 amino acids. J gave up 1 base and V 3 bases, and 4 bases lay outside the gene matches. The CDR3 nucleotides read TGTGCCAGCAGCGCGGGGACTAGCGGGCTCCAAGAGACCCAGTACTTC. Translated: CASSAGTSGLQETQYF.

This clone was observed a handful of times. This chain connects TRBV19 to TRBJ1-5; a weak D match, TRBD1 (5 bases). Germline V CDR1 and CDR2: LNHDA, SQIVND (reference sequence). This CDR3 has 15 residues. Trimming stripped 7 bases from V and 6 bases from J, with 19 bases between. The CDR3 spells CASTPLLGAGQPQHF. DNA for the CDR3: TGTGCCAGTACCCCCCTGCTCGGGGCGGGTCAGCCCCAGCATTTT. Complete variable domain (other parts from reference TRBV19 and TRBJ1-5): DGGITQSPKYLFRKEGQNVTLSCEQNLNHDAMYWYRQDPGQGLRLIYYSQIVNDFQKGDIAEGYSVSREKKESFPLTVTSAQKNPTAFYLCASTPLLGAGQPQHFGDGTRLSIL.

The table lists this clone with a few counts. The V and J genes are TRBV4-1 and TRBJ2-2; D is undetermined. The CDR3 is 15 amino acids. The V gene's germline CDR1 is MGHRA and CDR2 YSYEKL. The V and J ends lost 4 bases and 4 bases respectively, with 13 bases between them. The CDR3 DNA reads TGCGCCAGCAGCCCCGTCGGGTCGGCCACCGGGGAGCTGTTTTTT. As protein: CASSPVGSATGELFF.

The chain employs TRBV18 and TRBJ1-6; possibly TRBD1 for D (5 bases). Germline CDR1 is KGHSH and CDR2 is LQKENI. V was clipped by 1 base and J by 9 bases, with 13 bases between them. CDR3 length equals 15 residues. CDR3 region: CASSPREGGGSPLHF. The CDR3 nucleotides are TGTGCCAGCTCACCACGCGAAGGCGGGGGTTCACCCCTCCACTTT.

In this sample, this clone turned up once. The V call is TRBV6-5, the J call TRBJ2-2; no clear D gene. The V and J ends lost 0 bases and 3 bases respectively, with 8 bases between them. CDR3 length equals 15 residues. Germline CDR1 and CDR2: MNHEY and SVGAGI. The CDR3 region is CASSYSGLYTGELFF. For the CDR3, the DNA is TGTGCCAGCAGTTACTCGGGCCTTTACACCGGGGAGCTGTTTTTT.

This clone was observed once. DNA for the CDR3: TGTGCCAGTAGTATAGGAGGGTGGAGCACTGAAGCTTTCTTT. Its translation is CASSIGGWSTEAFF. The chain employs TRBV19 and TRBJ1-1; no clear D. The CDR3 extends over 14 amino acids. Germline assignment: CDR1 LNHDA and CDR2 SQIVND (reference sequence). Trimming cost V 1 base and J 4 bases, with 10 bases left between them.

As DNA, the CDR3 is TGCGCCAGCAGAGCCTGGACAGGGACCACCTCTGGGGCCAACGTCCTGACTTTC. This sequence encodes CASRAWTGTTSGANVLTF. This chain connects TRBV4-1 to TRBJ2-6; TRBD1 matches at 8 bases. This CDR3 has 18 amino acids. V dropped 6 bases and J dropped 0; count of bases not matched to a gene: 10. Germline V CDR1 and CDR2: MGHRA, YSYEKL.

The chain recombines TRBV7-2 with TRBJ2-1, with D uncertain. Looked up from germline, CDR1 is SGHTA and CDR2 is FQGNSA. CDR3 length: 13 residues. V lost 3 bases to trimming and J lost 5 bases, with 8 bases between them. As DNA, the CDR3 is TGTGCCAGCAGCTTTTCCCTGAACAATGAGCAGTTCTTC. Protein: CASSFSLNNEQFF.

This chain uses TRBV20-1 with TRBJ2-3; D remains ambiguous. The germline V gene encodes CDR1 DFQATT and CDR2 SNEGSKA (reference sequence). V gave up 3 bases and J gave up 5 bases, with 9 bases separating them. CDR3 length: 12 residues. Here the CDR3 DNA reads TGCAGTGCTAGTGTAGTCGGAGATACGCAGTATTTT. This codes for CSASVVGDTQYF.

This clone showed up just once. V gene TRBV14 combines with J gene TRBJ2-7; D is perhaps TRBD1 (6 bases). Trimming shortened V by 9 bases and J by 1 base, and 13 bases separated the two germline ends. This CDR3 region has 13 residues. Germline loops: CDR1 SGHDN, CDR2 FVKESK. CDR3 sequence reads: CASSTGRSYEQYF. CDR3 nucleotides: TGTGCCAGTTCCACAGGGCGATCCTACGAGCAGTACTTC.

As DNA, the CDR3 is TGCGCCAGCAGCTTGGGGCTAGCTTCGGCAGATACGCAGTATTTT. Its protein is CASSLGLASADTQYF. This rearrangement joins TRBV5-1 to TRBJ2-3, with D perhaps matching TRBD2 (5 bases). Germline CDR1 and CDR2: SGHRS and YFSETQ. The V end was cut by 0 bases, the J end by 4 bases, with 12 bases between. The CDR3 consists of 15 residues.

The chain carries TRBV7-3 and TRBJ1-2; D uncertain. This CDR3 spans 13 amino acids. Germline V gene lookup returns CDR1 SGHTA and CDR2 FQGTGA. Trimming removed 5 bases from V and 8 bases from J, with 15 bases in between. This CDR3 reads CASSADPSSGYTF. CDR3 in DNA: TGTGCCAGCAGCGCCGACCCCTCGTCAGGCTACACCTTC.

There are a few counts of this clone. The V and J genes are TRBV7-9 and TRBJ2-7; 7 bases agree with TRBD1. The CDR3 totals 14 residues. The V gene's germline CDR1 is SEHNR and CDR2 FQNEAQ (reference sequence). Losses at the gene ends were 5 bases for V and 4 bases for J; bases not matched to a gene: 8. In DNA, the CDR3 is TGTGCCAGCAGCAGCCGGGACAGCCAATACGAGCAGTACTTC. Translation gives CASSSRDSQYEQYF.

This clone appeared a single time. The gene calls are TRBV12-5 and TRBJ2-2, with unresolved D. The CDR3 totals 15 residues. The germline gives CDR1 LGHNT, CDR2 FRNRAP. Trimming removed 0 bases at V and 7 bases at J, with 12 bases between. The CDR3 bases are TGTGCTAGTGGTTTGGTTATACAGATTAACGGGGAGCTGTTTTTT. It yields the protein CASGLVIQINGELFF.

V is TRBV5-4 and J is TRBJ1-1; a possible D gene is TRBD1 (5 bases). Germline CDR1 and CDR2: SGHNT and YYREEE (reference sequence). The germline V and J ends were trimmed by 5 bases and 3 bases, with 11 bases remaining between them. The CDR3 spans 13 residues. The CDR3 sequence: CASRWAGDTEAFF. CDR3 bases: TGTGCCAGCAGGTGGGCGGGGGACACTGAAGCTTTCTTT.

The gene calls are TRBV18 and TRBJ2-2, with TRBD1 as a possible D gene (5 bases). This CDR3 contains 17 residues. Germline lookup yields CDR1 KGHSH and CDR2 LQKENI. The V end was cut by 1 base, the J end by 5 bases, with 17 bases between. CDR3 loop: CASSPLEQVYSTGELFF. As DNA, the CDR3 is TGTGCCAGCTCACCACTCGAACAGGTCTACTCAACCGGGGAGCTGTTTTTT.

This sequence joins TRBV7-6 and TRBJ1-3; D may be TRBD1 (5 bases). Germline assignment: CDR1 SGHVS and CDR2 FNYEAQ. The CDR3 spans 17 residues. The V end was cut by 1 base, the J end by 0 bases, with 13 bases between. The CDR3 region has the DNA TGTGCCAGCAGCTTAGAGTTGGCAGGGCCCTCTGGAAACACCATATATTTT. Translated, it gives CASSLELAGPSGNTIYF.

This chain uses TRBV5-4 with TRBJ2-7, with D possibly TRBD1 on 6 matching bases. The V end lost 0 bases, the J end lost 6 bases, and 19 bases lay between the germline ends. There are 16 residues in the CDR3. In germline, CDR1 is SGHNT, CDR2 YYREEE (reference sequence). CDR3 DNA sequence: TGTGCCAGCAGCTTGGGGGGTGCCGGGACACTCTCCGAGCAGTACTTC. Its translation: CASSLGGAGTLSEQYF.

J is TRBJ1-1 and V is TRBV29-1; D is uncertain. Germline-derived CDR1 and CDR2 are SQVTM and ANQGSEA. V dropped 3 bases and J dropped 2 bases, with 13 bases sitting between them. The CDR3 totals 14 residues. The CDR3 region has the DNA TGCAGCGTTGAGGATACAGCCTTCAACACTGAAGCTTTCTTT. This codes for CSVEDTAFNTEAFF.